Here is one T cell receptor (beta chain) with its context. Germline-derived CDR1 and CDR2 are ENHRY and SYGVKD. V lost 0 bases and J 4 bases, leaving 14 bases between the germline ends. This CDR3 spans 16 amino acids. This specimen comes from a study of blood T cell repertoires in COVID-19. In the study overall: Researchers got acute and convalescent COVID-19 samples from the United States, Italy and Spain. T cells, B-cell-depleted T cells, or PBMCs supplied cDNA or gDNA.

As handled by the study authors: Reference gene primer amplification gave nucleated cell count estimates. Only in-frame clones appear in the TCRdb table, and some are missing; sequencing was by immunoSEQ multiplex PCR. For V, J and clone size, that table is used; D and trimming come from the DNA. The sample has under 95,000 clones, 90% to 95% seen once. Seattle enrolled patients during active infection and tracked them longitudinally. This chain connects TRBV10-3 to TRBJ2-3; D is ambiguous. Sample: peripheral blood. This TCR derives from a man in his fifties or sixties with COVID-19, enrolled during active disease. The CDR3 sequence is CAISESAPSISDTQYF. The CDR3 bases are TGTGCCATCAGTGAGTCCGCCCCAAGCATATCAGATACGCAGTATTTT.